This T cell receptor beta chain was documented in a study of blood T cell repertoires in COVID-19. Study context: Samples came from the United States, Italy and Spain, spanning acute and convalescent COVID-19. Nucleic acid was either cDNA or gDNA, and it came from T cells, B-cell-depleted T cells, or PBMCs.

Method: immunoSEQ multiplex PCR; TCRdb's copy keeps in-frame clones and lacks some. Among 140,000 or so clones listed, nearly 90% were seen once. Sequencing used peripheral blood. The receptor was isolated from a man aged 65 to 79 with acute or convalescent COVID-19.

CDR3 residues: CASSETVSNQPQHF. The CDR3 nucleotides are TGTGCCAGTAGTGAGACAGTAAGCAATCAGCCCCAGCATTTT. V and J are TRBV19 and TRBJ1-5; D might be TRBD1 (5 bases). In germline, CDR1 is LNHDA, CDR2 SQIVND (reference sequence). The CDR3 spans 14 residues. The ends were cut back, 5 bases at V and 1 base at J, with 9 bases in the middle.